The entry that follows covers one T cell receptor (beta chain) sequence. The record originates from a study of blood T cell repertoires in COVID-19. At the level of the study: Whether acute or convalescent, the COVID-19 samples came from the United States, Italy and Spain. T cells, B-cell-depleted T cells, or PBMCs provided the cDNA or gDNA that served as material.

The V end lost 4 bases, the J end lost 8 bases, and 14 bases lay between the germline ends. The CDR3 is made up of 14 amino acids. Germline-derived CDR1 and CDR2 are MGHDK and SYGVNS. Per the original data handling: For nucleated cells, counts were estimated from reference gene primer amplification. This table comes from immunoSEQ multiplex PCR, and its TCRdb copy is limited to in-frame clones, with some not included. The V and J calls and clone size are taken from that table; D and trimming were inferred from the DNA. The table has 380,000 or so clones, around 89% seen once; the top ten hold about 1.2%.

This TCR derives from a man in his forties with acute or convalescent COVID-19. What was sequenced was peripheral blood. The gene calls are TRBV25-1 and TRBJ1-4, with a tentative D call TRBD1 (5 bases). CDR3 DNA sequence: TGTGCCAGCAGTGTCCCGGGGGAAAAGGAAAAACTGTTTTTT. Protein sequence: CASSVPGEKEKLFF.